These 26 T cell receptor beta chains were all obtained from the same sample, sequenced in a study of T cell responses to AZD1222 COVID-19 vaccine (dated by TCRdb to the early 2020s). Sample time point, as interpreted from the label and publication: about 28 days (+/-7) after the second vaccine dose. The meaning of the sample's treatment or condition label: meningococcal conjugate vaccine given as trial control. The library was obtained by the immunoSEQ multiplex PCR assay. In TCRdb, the immuneACCESS table is reduced to in-frame sequences with V and J assigned. These tables do not hold every clone; where another copy was compared, an unresolved V gene accounts for under half, and the others remain unexplained. The sample data list about 75,000 clones, and more than 70% of these were observed just once. Of the sample, approximately 11% is held by the ten largest clones. The starting material was peripheral blood, obtained 28 days after the second dose of the MenACWY control vaccine. Receptors were obtained from an adult who received the MenACWY meningococcal vaccine as a control.

The chain joins TRBV30 to TRBJ2-7; 7 bases are a match to TRBD2. V gave up 3 bases and J gave up 7 bases; unmatched junction bases: 12. Germline CDR1 is GTSNPN and CDR2 is SVGIG (reference sequence). This CDR3 region has 14 residues. Here the CDR3 reads CAWSPSAEGGEQYF. CDR3 bases: TGTGCCTGGAGCCCATCCGCGGAGGGAGGGGAGCAGTACTTC. Filled out from reference TRBV30 and TRBJ2-7, the complete variable domain reads SQTIHQWPATLVQPVGSPLSLECTVEGTSNPNLYWYRQAAGRGLQLLFYSVGIGQISSEVPQNLSASRPQDRQFILSSKKLLLSDSGFYLCAWSPSAEGGEQYFGPGTRLTVT.

The rearrangement links TRBV18 to TRBJ2-7; D might be TRBD1 or TRBD2, each matching 5 bases. V lost 3 bases to trimming and J lost 3 bases, with 12 bases between them. CDR3 length equals 14 residues. CDR1 is KGHSH and CDR2 is LQKENI in the germline V gene. The DNA for the CDR3 is TGTGCCAGCTCACCTTCCCAGGGAGACTACGAGCAGTACTTC. It yields the protein CASSPSQGDYEQYF.

CDR3 in DNA: TGTGCCAGCAGTGAAGAGCTAGCGCTAGCCTACGAGCAGTACTTC. As protein: CASSEELALAYEQYF. V usage is TRBV2 and J usage is TRBJ2-7, with D possibly matching TRBD2 (6 bases). Germline V gives CDR1 SNHLY, CDR2 FYNNEI. Trimming cost V 1 base and J 2 bases, with 12 bases left between them. This CDR3 is 15 amino acids long.

This clone came up once. This chain joins TRBV30 and TRBJ2-3; no definite D call. Trimming pared 5 bases from V and 2 bases from J, leaving 14 bases between. The germline CDR1 and CDR2 sequences are GTSNPN and SVGIG (reference sequence). The length of the CDR3 is 14 residues. CDR3 in amino acids: CAWAQPRLTDTQYF. The CDR3 bases are TGTGCCTGGGCCCAGCCTCGCCTCACAGATACGCAGTATTTT.

V usage is TRBV4-3 and J usage is TRBJ1-1, with TRBD1 matching 7 bases. Trimming removed 1 base from V and 12 bases from J; junction bases left unmatched: 11. Germline CDR1 reads LGHNA; CDR2 reads YSLEER. The CDR3 contains 14 residues. CDR3 in amino acids: CASSQADGQAGTFF. CDR3 coding DNA: TGCGCCAGCAGCCAAGCCGACGGACAGGCCGGGACTTTCTTT.

The genes are TRBV5-1 and TRBJ2-5; no clear D. CDR1 is SGHRS and CDR2 is YFSETQ in the germline V gene. The V end lost 4 bases, the J end lost 1 base, and 17 bases lay between the germline ends. CDR3 length: 16 residues. As DNA, the CDR3 is TGCGCCAGCAGCGTCGGGCGCCGATATTCCCAAGAGACCCAGTACTTC. It encodes CASSVGRRYSQETQYF. Looking up the rest from reference TRBV5-1 and TRBJ2-5 gives the full variable domain: KAGVTQTPRYLIKTRGQQVTLSCSPISGHRSVSWYQQTPGQGLQFLFEYFSETQRNKGNFPGRFSGRQFSNSRSEMNVSTLELGDSALYLCASSVGRRYSQETQYFGPGTRLLVL.

The V call is TRBV19, the J call TRBJ1-3, with a weak D call TRBD1 (5 bases). CDR1 LNHDA and CDR2 SQIVND come from the germline V gene (reference sequence). V was clipped by 7 bases and J by 1 base, with 8 bases between them. The CDR3 is 13 amino acids. The CDR3 here is CASTGPSGNTIYF. CDR3 sequence (DNA): TGTGCCAGTACAGGGCCATCTGGAAACACCATATATTTT. Full variable domain (remainder filled in from reference TRBV19 and TRBJ1-3): DGGITQSPKYLFRKEGQNVTLSCEQNLNHDAMYWYRQDPGQGLRLIYYSQIVNDFQKGDIAEGYSVSREKKESFPLTVTSAQKNPTAFYLCASTGPSGNTIYFGEGSWLTVV.

The chain employs TRBV6-1 and TRBJ2-5; possible D gene TRBD1, 5 bases. CDR1 is MNHNS and CDR2 is SASEGT in the germline V gene. V lost 1 base and J lost 2, with 8 bases in between. The CDR3 totals 14 residues. The CDR3 reads CASSEGGGQETQYF. CDR3 DNA: TGTGCCAGCAGTGAAGGGGGCGGTCAAGAGACCCAGTACTTC.

This sequence joins TRBV5-1 and TRBJ1-1, with unresolved D. From germline, CDR1 is SGHRS and CDR2 YFSETQ. Deletions cut 3 bases from V and 1 base from J, with 13 bases between. This CDR3 comprises 15 residues. The CDR3 nucleotides are TGCGCCAGCAGCTATGCGGACCGTCCGAACACTGAAGCTTTCTTT. It is translated as CASSYADRPNTEAFF.

This clone was seen a single time. The chain combines TRBV3-1 (or the pseudogene TRBV3-2) with TRBJ2-5; 9 bases match TRBD2. The CDR3 loop spans 16 amino acids. The V and J ends lost 8 bases and 4 bases, in that order; junction bases with no gene match: 14. Germline V CDR1 and CDR2: LGHDT, YNNKEL (reference sequence). CDR3 in amino acids: CASSSYLRGGGETQYF. The CDR3 DNA reads as TGTGCCAGCTCATCCTATTTGCGGGGGGGAGGAGAGACCCAGTACTTC.

The rearrangement joins TRBV7-2 to TRBJ1-5, with 8 bases lining up with TRBD1. The CDR3 runs to 15 residues. V lost 4 bases and J lost 7; bases outside the gene matches: 9. Germline CDR1 reads SGHTA; CDR2 reads FQGNSA. The CDR3 DNA reads as TGTGCCAGCAGCTGGGCAGGGGGCGTCGAACAGCCCCAGCATTTT. It translates to CASSWAGGVEQPQHF.

A note on this clone: Because the CDR3's place on the DNA is in doubt, the DNA is left out and the CDR3 is given as listed by TCRdb. The chain links TRBV5-4 to TRBJ1-1. The germline CDR1 and CDR2 sequences are SGHNT and YYREEE (reference sequence). The CDR3 extends over 12 residues, inclusive of both ends. CDR3 protein: CASSRWGTGTIF.

The CDR3 DNA reads as TGTGCCAGCAGCCCTCAGGGAGGTACGCAGTATTTT. Translating gives CASSPQGGTQYF. This chain links TRBV12-3 or TRBV12-4 with TRBJ2-3; D possibly corresponds to TRBD2 (6 bases). The CDR3 is made up of 12 amino acids. Trimming shortened V by 6 bases and J by 8 bases, and 12 bases separated the two germline ends.

The rearrangement links TRBV12-3 or TRBV12-4 to TRBJ2-1, with a possible D match to TRBD2 (6 bases). Trimming pared 2 bases from V and 10 bases from J, leaving 9 bases between. The CDR3 runs to 12 residues. CDR3 region: CASSLRGGEQFF. The CDR3, as DNA: TGTGCCAGCAGTTTAAGGGGAGGCGAGCAGTTCTTC.

The count of this clone is one. The chain combines TRBV27 with TRBJ1-2; D might be TRBD1 (5 bases). Per the germline V gene, CDR1 is MNHEY and CDR2 is SMNVEV (reference sequence). V shed 8 bases and J shed 2 bases, with 18 bases lying between them. The length of the CDR3 is 15 residues. CDR3 protein: CASGTPSGSNYGYTF. CDR3 nucleotide sequence: TGTGCCAGCGGTACTCCGTCAGGGTCAAACTATGGCTACACCTTC.

The chain links TRBV7-9 to TRBJ2-3; D remains unclear. Germline CDR1 is SEHNR and CDR2 is FQNEAQ (reference sequence). The CDR3 is made up of 12 amino acids. The V and J ends lost 5 bases and 4 bases respectively, with 7 bases between them. The DNA of the CDR3 is TGTGCCAGCAGCCCCCTTGCAGATACGCAGTATTTT. This codes for CASSPLADTQYF. Based on the CDR3 plus reference TRBV7-9 and TRBJ2-3, the full variable domain is DTGVSQNPRHKITKRGQNVTFRCDPISEHNRLYWYRQTLGQGPEFLTYFQNEAQLEKSRLLSDRFSAERPKGSFSTLEIQRTEQGDSAMYLCASSPLADTQYFGPGTRLTVL.

In this sample, this clone turned up a few times. This chain joins TRBV7-2 and TRBJ2-3, with a possible D match to TRBD2 (6 bases). This CDR3 is 15 amino acids long. V shed 3 bases and J shed 2 bases, with 12 bases lying between them. Germline CDR1 is SGHTA and CDR2 is FQGNSA. The CDR3 DNA sequence: TGTGCCAGCAGCTTCTACGGGGGTCCCACAGATACGCAGTATTTT. Its protein product is CASSFYGGPTDTQYF. Together with reference TRBV7-2 and TRBJ2-3, the CDR3 gives the full variable domain: GAGVSQSPSNKVTEKGKDVELRCDPISGHTALYWYRQSLGQGLEFLIYFQGNSAPDKSGLPSDRFSAERTGGSVSTLTIQRTQQEDSAVYLCASSFYGGPTDTQYFGPGTRLTVL.

V usage is TRBV10-3 and J usage is TRBJ1-6, with TRBD1 matching 7 bases. V gave up 6 bases and J gave up 7 bases; unmatched junction bases: 6. Germline V CDR1 and CDR2: ENHRY, SYGVKD. This CDR3 is built from 14 residues. CDR3 DNA sequence: TGTGCCATCAGGCCCGGGACAGCCAATTCACCCCTCCACTTT. It translates to CAIRPGTANSPLHF.

This clone was observed a single time. The chain combines TRBV25-1 with TRBJ2-7; possibly TRBD2 for D (5 bases). V shed 5 bases and J shed 6 bases, with 11 bases lying between them. The germline V gene has CDR1 MGHDK and CDR2 SYGVNS. The CDR3 runs to 12 residues. The CDR3 loop reads CASSPGVGEQYF. DNA of the CDR3: TGTGCCAGCAGTCCCGGGGTAGGCGAGCAGTACTTC.

A few counts support this clone. The V and J genes are TRBV9 and TRBJ2-3; possibly TRBD1 or TRBD2 for D (6 bases each). The CDR3 is made up of 16 amino acids. Looked up from germline, CDR1 is SGDLS and CDR2 is YYNGEE. V lost 2 bases to trimming and J lost 0 bases, with 13 bases between them. CDR3 sequence: CASSVGGPGSTDTQYF. The DNA of the CDR3 is TGTGCCAGCAGCGTTGGGGGGCCTGGGAGCACAGATACGCAGTATTTT.

The J gene is TRBJ1-1, the V gene TRBV25-1; D may be TRBD1 (5 bases). The CDR3 runs to 12 residues. Germline CDR1 is MGHDK and CDR2 is SYGVNS. Trimming took 8 bases from V and 3 from J, leaving 10 bases between them. In DNA form, the CDR3 reads TGTGCCAGCCGGGCGGGGGACACTGAAGCTTTCTTT. This encodes CASRAGDTEAFF. The full variable domain, with the rest looked up from reference TRBV25-1 and TRBJ1-1, is EADIYQTPRYLVIGTGKKITLECSQTMGHDKMYWYQQDPGMELHLIHYSYGVNSTEKGDLSSESTVSRIRTEHFPLTLESARPSHTSQYLCASRAGDTEAFFGQGTRLTVV.

The chain combines TRBV3-1 (or the pseudogene TRBV3-2) with TRBJ2-2; 16 nucleotides align to TRBD2. With 3 bases clipped from V and 5 bases from J, the junction kept 3 bases outside the gene matches. There are 17 residues in the CDR3. The germline gives CDR1 LGHDT, CDR2 YNNKEL (reference sequence). This CDR3 is CASSHPGLAGGTGELFF. The CDR3 DNA sequence: TGTGCCAGCAGCCACCCGGGACTAGCGGGGGGGACCGGGGAGCTGTTTTTT.

The rearrangement links TRBV4-1 to TRBJ2-2; unclear D gene. Germline lookup yields CDR1 MGHRA and CDR2 YSYEKL. This CDR3 has 15 residues. Between the trimmed V and J ends, which lost 1 base and 4 bases, there was a span of 10 bases. The CDR3 sequence is CASSQVSTITGELFF. CDR3 in DNA: TGCGCCAGCAGCCAAGTCTCGACCATCACCGGGGAGCTGTTTTTT.

The chain is built from TRBV7-9 and TRBJ2-3; D may match TRBD1 or TRBD2 (6 bases each). Germline V gene sequence: CDR1 SEHNR, CDR2 FQNEAQ (reference sequence). V lost 2 bases, J lost 0 bases, and 12 bases lay in between. The CDR3 consists of 16 residues. The CDR3 DNA is TGTGCCAGCAGCTTATCCGGGGGCGCTAGCACAGATACGCAGTATTTT. Encoded protein: CASSLSGGASTDTQYF. The whole variable domain, filled in from reference TRBV7-9 and TRBJ2-3, reads DTGVSQNPRHKITKRGQNVTFRCDPISEHNRLYWYRQTLGQGPEFLTYFQNEAQLEKSRLLSDRFSAERPKGSFSTLEIQRTEQGDSAMYLCASSLSGGASTDTQYFGPGTRLTVL.

This clone appeared once. The chain combines TRBV2 with TRBJ2-7, with no clear D. The CDR3 has 12 residues. V lost 5 bases to trimming and J lost 4 bases, with 9 bases between them. CDR1 is SNHLY, CDR2 FYNNEI, per germline. CDR3 nucleotides: TGTGCCAGCAGTTCACCCTATTACGAGCAGTACTTC. Amino acids: CASSSPYYEQYF. Looking up the rest from reference TRBV2 and TRBJ2-7 gives the full variable domain: EPEVTQTPSHQVTQMGQEVILRCVPISNHLYFYWYRQILGQKVEFLVSFYNNEISEKSEIFDDQFSVERPDGSNFTLKIRSTKLEDSAMYFCASSSPYYEQYFGPGTRLTVT.

This clone was observed a few times. Here the CDR3 DNA reads TGTGCCTGGAGTTGGGACAGGGGGACTGAAGCTTTCTTT. The encoded protein is CAWSWDRGTEAFF. The rearrangement links TRBV30 to TRBJ1-1; TRBD1 agrees at 11 bases. Per germline, CDR1 GTSNPN and CDR2 SVGIG (reference sequence). The junction had 1 base not matched to a gene; V was cut back by 2 bases and J by 5 bases. CDR3 length: 13 amino acids.